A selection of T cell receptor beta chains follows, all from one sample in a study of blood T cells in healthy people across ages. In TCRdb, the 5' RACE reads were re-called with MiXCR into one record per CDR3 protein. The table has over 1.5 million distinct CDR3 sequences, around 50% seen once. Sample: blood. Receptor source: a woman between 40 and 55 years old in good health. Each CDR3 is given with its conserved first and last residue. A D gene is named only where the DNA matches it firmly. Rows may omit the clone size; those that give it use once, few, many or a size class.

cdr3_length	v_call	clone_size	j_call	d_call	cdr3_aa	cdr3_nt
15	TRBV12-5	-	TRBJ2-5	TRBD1	CASGFARGGAETQYF	TGTGCTAGTGGTTTTGCCCGAGGGGGCGCGGAGACCCAGTACTTC
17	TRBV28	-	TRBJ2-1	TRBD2	CASSHRLAGGFYNEQFF	TGTGCCAGCAGCCACCGACTAGCGGGGGGCTTCTACAATGAGCAGTTCTTC
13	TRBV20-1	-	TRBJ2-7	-	CSAQSPGPYEQYF	TGCAGTGCTCAGTCACCCGGGCCCTACGAGCAGTACTTC
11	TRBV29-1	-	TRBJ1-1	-	CSAHRNTEAFF	TGCAGCGCACACAGGAACACTGAAGCTTTCTTT
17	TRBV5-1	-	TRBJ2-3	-	CTSSLLPITEGTDTQYF	TGCACCAGCAGCTTACTGCCGATCACTGAGGGCACAGATACGCAGTATTTT
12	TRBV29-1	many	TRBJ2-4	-	CSVDEGREVQYF	TGCAGCGTTGACGAGGGGCGCGAGGTTCAGTACTTC
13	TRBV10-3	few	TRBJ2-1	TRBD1	CAVGQGLSNEQFF	TGTGCCGTGGGACAGGGGCTCTCCAATGAGCAGTTCTTC
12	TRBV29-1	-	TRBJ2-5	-	CSVNRDAETQYF	TGCAGCGTGAACAGGGATGCAGAGACCCAGTACTTC
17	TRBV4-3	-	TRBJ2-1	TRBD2	CASSHETSGGPQETQFF	TGCGCCAGCAGCCACGAGACTAGCGGGGGACCCCAAGAGACCCAGTTCTTC
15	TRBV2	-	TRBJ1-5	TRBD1	CASSTGTGDHQPQHF	TGTGCCAGCAGTACCGGGACAGGGGATCATCAGCCCCAGCATTTT
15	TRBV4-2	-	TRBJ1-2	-	CASSQDLEGYYGYTF	TGTGCCAGCAGCCAAGACTTAGAAGGTTATTACGGCTACACCTTC
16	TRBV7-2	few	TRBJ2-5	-	CASRMASGSGGETQYF	TGTGCCAGCAGGATGGCGAGCGGCAGTGGGGGAGAGACCCAGTACTTC
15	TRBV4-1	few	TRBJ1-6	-	CASSQEEGTDSPLHF	TGCGCCAGCAGCCAAGAAGAGGGGACGGATTCACCCCTCCACTTT
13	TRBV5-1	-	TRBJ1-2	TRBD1	CASSRRGPDGYTF	TGCGCCAGCAGTCGCAGGGGGCCGGATGGCTACACCTTC
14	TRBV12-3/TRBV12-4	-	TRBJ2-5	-	CASSGGSRMVAQYF	TGTGCCAGCAGTGGTGGTAGTCGTATGGTGGCCCAGTACTTC
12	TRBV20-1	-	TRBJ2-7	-	CSATGFSYEQYF	TGCAGTGCTACAGGGTTCTCCTACGAGCAGTACTTC